A single T cell receptor beta chain is shown here with its context. The sample comes from a study of blood T cell repertoires in COVID-19. Study-level background: The study drew acute and convalescent COVID-19 samples from the United States, Italy and Spain. The cDNA or gDNA used as material had been derived from T cells, B-cell-depleted T cells, or PBMCs.

Authors' methods: Amplification of reference gene primers was used by the study to estimate nucleated cell counts. Profiling relied on immunoSEQ multiplex PCR, and the TCRdb table lists in-frame clones only, not all of them. From that table come the V and J calls and clone size; the DNA was used to work out D and trimming. This table holds some 140,000 clones, approximately 77% found once. This CDR3 contains 14 residues. The germline V gene has CDR1 SGDLS and CDR2 YYNGEE. The ends were cut back, 4 bases at V and 5 bases at J, with 14 bases in the middle. This clonotype originated in a man aged 80 or over with acute or convalescent COVID-19. Sequences were obtained from peripheral blood. This sequence joins TRBV9 and TRBJ2-3; D possibly corresponds to TRBD2 (6 bases). CDR3 coding DNA: TGTGCCAGCAGCTCCGGGACTGGGAAAGATACGCAGTATTTT. Translation gives CASSSGTGKDTQYF.